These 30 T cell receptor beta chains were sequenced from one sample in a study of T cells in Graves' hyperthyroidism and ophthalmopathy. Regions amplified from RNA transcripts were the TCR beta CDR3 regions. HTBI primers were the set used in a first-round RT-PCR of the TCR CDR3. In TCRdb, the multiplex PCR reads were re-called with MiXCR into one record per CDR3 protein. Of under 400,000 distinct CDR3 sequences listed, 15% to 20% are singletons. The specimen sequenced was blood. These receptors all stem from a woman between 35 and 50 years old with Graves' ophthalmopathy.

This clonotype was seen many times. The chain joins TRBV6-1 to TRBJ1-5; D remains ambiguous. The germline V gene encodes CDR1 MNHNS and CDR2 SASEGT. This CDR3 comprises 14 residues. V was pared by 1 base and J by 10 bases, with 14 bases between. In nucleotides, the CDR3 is TGTGCCAGCAGTGAAGGTCGGTACCGGGGACCCCAGCATTTT. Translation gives CASSEGRYRGPQHF.

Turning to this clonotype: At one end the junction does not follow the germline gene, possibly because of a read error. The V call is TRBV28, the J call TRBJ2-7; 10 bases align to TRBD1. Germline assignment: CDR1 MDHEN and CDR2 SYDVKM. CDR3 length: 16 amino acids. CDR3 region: CAISSTGTGVSYGQYF. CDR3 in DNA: TGTGCCATCAGTTCCACCGGGACAGGGGTATCCTACGGGCAGTACTTC.

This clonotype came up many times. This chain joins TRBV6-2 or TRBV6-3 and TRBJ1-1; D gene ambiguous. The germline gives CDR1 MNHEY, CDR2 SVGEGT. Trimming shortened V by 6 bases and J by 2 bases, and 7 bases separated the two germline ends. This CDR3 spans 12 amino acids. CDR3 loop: CASRAANTEAFF. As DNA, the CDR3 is TGTGCCAGCAGGGCCGCAAACACTGAAGCTTTCTTT.

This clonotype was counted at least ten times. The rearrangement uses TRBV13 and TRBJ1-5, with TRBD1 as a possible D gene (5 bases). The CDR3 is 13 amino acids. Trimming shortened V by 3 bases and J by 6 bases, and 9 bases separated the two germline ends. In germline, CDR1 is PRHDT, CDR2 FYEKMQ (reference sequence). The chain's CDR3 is CASSLGGRQPQHF. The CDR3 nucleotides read TGTGCCAGCAGCTTGGGGGGACGTCAGCCCCAGCATTTT.

CDR3 amino acids: CASSSNPPEAFF. The CDR3 nucleotides are TGTGCCAGCAGTTCAAACCCCCCTGAAGCTTTCTTT. The rearrangement uses TRBV28 and TRBJ1-1, with D unresolved. CDR3 length: 12 residues. Germline CDR1 reads MDHEN; CDR2 reads SYDVKM. V was shortened by 4 bases and J by 6 bases, with 9 bases between the two germline ends.

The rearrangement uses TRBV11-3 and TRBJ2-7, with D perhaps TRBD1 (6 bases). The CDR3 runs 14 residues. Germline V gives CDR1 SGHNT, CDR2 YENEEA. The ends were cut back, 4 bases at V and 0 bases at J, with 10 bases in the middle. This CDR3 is CASSSWDISYEQYF. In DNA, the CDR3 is TGTGCCAGCAGCTCCTGGGACATCTCCTACGAGCAGTACTTC.

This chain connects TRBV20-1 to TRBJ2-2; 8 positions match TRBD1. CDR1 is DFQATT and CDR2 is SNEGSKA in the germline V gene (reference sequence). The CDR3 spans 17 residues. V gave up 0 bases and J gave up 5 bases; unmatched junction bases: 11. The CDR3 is CSARDLLGDRSTGELFF. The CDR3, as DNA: TGCAGTGCTAGAGATCTTTTGGGGGACAGGTCTACCGGGGAGCTGTTTTTT.

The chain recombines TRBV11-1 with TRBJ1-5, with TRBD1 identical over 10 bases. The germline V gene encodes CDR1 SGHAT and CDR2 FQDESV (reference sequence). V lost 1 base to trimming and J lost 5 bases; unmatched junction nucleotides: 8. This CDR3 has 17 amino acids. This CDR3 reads CASSLETGGPSDQPQHF. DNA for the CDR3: TGTGCCAGCAGCTTAGAGACAGGGGGCCCCAGCGATCAGCCCCAGCATTTT.

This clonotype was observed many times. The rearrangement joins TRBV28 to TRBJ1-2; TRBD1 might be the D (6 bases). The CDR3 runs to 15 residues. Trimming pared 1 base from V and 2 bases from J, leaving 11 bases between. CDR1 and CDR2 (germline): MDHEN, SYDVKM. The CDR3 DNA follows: TGTGCCAGCAGTTTATTAAGACAGGAGAACTATGGCTACACCTTC. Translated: CASSLLRQENYGYTF.

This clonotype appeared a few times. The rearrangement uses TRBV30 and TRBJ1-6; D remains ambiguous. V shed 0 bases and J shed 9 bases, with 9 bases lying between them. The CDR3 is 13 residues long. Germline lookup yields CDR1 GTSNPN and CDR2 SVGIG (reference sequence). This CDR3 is CAWSVQFGSPLHF. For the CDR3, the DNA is TGTGCCTGGAGTGTACAGTTTGGTTCACCCCTCCACTTT.

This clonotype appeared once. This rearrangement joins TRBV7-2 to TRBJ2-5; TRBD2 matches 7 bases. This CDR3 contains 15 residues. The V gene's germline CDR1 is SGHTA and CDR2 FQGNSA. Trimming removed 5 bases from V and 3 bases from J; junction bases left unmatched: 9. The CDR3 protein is CASSRDRDYEETQYF. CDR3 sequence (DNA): TGTGCCAGCAGCCGCGACCGGGACTACGAAGAGACCCAGTACTTC.

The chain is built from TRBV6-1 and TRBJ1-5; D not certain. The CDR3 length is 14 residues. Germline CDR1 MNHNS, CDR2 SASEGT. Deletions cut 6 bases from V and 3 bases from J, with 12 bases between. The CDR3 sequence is CASSRQYDNQPQHF. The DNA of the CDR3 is TGTGCCAGCAGCCGTCAATACGACAATCAGCCCCAGCATTTT.

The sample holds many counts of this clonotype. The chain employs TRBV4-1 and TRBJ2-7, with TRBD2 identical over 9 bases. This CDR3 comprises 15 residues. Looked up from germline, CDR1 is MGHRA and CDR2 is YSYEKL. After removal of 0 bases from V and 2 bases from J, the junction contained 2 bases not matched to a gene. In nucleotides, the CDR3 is TGCGCCAGCAGCCAAGATCTAGCGGGAACCTACGAGCAGTACTTC. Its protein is CASSQDLAGTYEQYF.

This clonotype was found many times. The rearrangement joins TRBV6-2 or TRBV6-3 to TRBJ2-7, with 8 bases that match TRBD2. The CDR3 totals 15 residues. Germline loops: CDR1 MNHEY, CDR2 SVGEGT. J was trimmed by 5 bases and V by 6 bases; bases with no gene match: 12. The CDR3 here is CASRPSGSGSHEQYF. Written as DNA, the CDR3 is TGTGCCAGCAGACCGAGCGGGAGCGGTTCCCACGAGCAGTACTTC.

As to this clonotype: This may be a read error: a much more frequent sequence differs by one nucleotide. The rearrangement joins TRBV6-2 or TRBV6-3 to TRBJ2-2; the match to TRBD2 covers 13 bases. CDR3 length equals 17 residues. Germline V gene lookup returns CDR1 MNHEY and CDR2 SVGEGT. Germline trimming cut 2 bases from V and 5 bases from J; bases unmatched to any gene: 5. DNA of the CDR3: TGTGCCAGCAGTTACGGGACTAGCGGGATGCGGACCGGGGAGCTGTTTTTT. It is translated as CASSYGTSGMRTGELFF.

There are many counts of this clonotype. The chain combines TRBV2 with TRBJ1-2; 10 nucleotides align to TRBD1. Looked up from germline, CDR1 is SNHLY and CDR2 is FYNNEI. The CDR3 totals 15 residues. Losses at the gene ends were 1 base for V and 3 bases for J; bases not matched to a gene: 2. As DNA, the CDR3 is TGTGCCAGCAGTGAAGACGGGACAGGGGACTATGGCTACACCTTC. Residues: CASSEDGTGDYGYTF.

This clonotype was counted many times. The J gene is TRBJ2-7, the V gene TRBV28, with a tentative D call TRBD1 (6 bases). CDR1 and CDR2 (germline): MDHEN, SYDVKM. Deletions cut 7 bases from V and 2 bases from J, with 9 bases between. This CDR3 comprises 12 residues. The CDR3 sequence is CASMGTTYEQYF. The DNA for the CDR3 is TGTGCCAGCATGGGGACAACCTACGAGCAGTACTTC. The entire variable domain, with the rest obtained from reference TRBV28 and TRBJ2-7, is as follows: DVKVTQSSRYLVKRTGEKVFLECVQDMDHENMFWYRQDPGLGLRLIYFSYDVKMKEKGDIPEGYSVSREKKERFSLILESASTNQTSMYLCASMGTTYEQYFGPGTRLTVT.

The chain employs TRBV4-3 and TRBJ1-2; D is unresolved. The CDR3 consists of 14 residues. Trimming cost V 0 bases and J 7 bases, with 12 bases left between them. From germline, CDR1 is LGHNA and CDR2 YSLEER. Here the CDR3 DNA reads TGCGCCAGCAGCCAAGATTGGCAGAAGACTGGCTACACCTTC. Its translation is CASSQDWQKTGYTF.

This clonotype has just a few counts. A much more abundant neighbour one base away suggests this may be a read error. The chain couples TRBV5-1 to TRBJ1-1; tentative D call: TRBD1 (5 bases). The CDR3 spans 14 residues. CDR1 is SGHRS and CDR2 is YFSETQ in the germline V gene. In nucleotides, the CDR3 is TGCGCCAGCAGCTTGACCGCAGGGATGACTGAAGCTGTCTTT. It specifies CASSLTAGMTEAVF. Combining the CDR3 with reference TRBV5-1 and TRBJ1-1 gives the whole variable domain KAGVTQTPRYLIKTRGQQVTLSCSPISGHRSVSWYQQTPGQGLQFLFEYFSETQRNKGNFPGRFSGRQFSNSRSEMNVSTLELGDSALYLCASSLTAGMTEAVFGQGTRLTVV.

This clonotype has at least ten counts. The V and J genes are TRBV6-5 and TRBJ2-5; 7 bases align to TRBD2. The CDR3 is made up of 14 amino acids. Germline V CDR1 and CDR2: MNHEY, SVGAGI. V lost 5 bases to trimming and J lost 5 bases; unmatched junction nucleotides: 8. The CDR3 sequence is CASSRDYPLETQYF. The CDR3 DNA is TGTGCCAGCAGTCGGGACTACCCTTTGGAGACCCAGTACTTC.

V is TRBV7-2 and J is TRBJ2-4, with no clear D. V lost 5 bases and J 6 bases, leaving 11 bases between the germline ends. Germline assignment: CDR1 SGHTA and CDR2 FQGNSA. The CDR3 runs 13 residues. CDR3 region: CASSPTRGNIQYF. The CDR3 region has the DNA TGTGCCAGCAGCCCCACGCGAGGAAACATTCAGTACTTC. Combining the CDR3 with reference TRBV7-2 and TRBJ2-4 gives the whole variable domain GAGVSQSPSNKVTEKGKDVELRCDPISGHTALYWYRQSLGQGLEFLIYFQGNSAPDKSGLPSDRFSAERTGGSVSTLTIQRTQQEDSAVYLCASSPTRGNIQYFGAGTRLSVL.

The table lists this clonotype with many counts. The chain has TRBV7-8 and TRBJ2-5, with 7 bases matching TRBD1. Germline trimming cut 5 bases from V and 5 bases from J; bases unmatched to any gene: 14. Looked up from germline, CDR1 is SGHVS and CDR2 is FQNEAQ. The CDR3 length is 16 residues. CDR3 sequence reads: CASSRFPDRVRETQYF. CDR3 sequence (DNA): TGTGCCAGCAGCCGATTCCCTGACAGGGTGCGGGAGACCCAGTACTTC.

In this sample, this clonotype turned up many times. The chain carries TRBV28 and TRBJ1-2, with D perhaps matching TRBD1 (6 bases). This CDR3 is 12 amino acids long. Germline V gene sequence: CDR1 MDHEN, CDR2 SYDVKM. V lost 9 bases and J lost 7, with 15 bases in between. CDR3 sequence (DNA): TGTGCCAGTAACAGGGCGTCGGGTGGCTACACCTTC. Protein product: CASNRASGGYTF.

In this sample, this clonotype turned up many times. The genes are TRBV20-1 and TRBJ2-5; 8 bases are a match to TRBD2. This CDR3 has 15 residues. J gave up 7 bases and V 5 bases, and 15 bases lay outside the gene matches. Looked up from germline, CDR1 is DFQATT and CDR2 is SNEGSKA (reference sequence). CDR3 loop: CSAEPAGALGGTQYF. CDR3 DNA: TGCAGTGCTGAACCAGCGGGAGCCCTAGGGGGGACCCAGTACTTC.

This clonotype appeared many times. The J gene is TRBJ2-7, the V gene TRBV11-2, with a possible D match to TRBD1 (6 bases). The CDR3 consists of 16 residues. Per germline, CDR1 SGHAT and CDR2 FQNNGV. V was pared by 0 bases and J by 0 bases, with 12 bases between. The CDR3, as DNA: TGTGCCAGCAGCTTAGAGGGACATCCGATCTCCTACGAGCAGTACTTC. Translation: CASSLEGHPISYEQYF.

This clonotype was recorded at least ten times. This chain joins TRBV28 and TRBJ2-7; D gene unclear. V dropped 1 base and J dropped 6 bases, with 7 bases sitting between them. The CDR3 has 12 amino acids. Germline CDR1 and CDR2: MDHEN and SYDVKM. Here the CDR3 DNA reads TGTGCCAGCAGTTTATTTCTTGGCGAGCAGTACTTC. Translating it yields CASSLFLGEQYF.

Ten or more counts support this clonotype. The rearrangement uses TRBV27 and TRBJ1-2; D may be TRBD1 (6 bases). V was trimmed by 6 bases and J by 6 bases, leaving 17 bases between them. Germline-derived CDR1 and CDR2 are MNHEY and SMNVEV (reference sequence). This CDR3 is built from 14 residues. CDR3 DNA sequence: TGTGCCAGCAGCCCGCACAGGGAAACGGATGGCTACACCTTC. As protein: CASSPHRETDGYTF.

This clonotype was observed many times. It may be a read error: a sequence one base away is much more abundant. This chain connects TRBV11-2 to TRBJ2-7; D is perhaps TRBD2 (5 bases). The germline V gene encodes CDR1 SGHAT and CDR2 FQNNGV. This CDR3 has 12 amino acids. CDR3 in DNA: TGTGCCAGCAGCTCAGTCGACTACGAGCGGTACTTC. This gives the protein CASSSVDYERYF.

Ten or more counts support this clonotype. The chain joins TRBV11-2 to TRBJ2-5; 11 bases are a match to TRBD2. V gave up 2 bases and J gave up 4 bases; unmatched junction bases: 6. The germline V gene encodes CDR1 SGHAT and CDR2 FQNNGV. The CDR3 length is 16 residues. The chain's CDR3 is CASSLFLAGGGETQYF. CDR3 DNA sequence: TGTGCCAGCAGCTTATTCCTAGCGGGAGGTGGAGAGACCCAGTACTTC.

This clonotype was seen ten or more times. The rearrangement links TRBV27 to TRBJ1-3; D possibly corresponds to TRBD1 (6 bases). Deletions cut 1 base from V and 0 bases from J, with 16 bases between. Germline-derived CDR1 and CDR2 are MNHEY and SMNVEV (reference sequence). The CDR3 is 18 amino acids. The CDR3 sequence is CASSLCEDSLRSGNTIYF. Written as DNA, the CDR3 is TGTGCCAGCAGTTTATGCGAGGACAGCCTCCGCTCTGGAAACACCATATATTTT.